A selection of T cell receptor beta chains follows, all from one sample in a study of T cell repertoires in cytomegalovirus infection. TCRdb independently ran MiXCR on the reads; one entry per CDR3 protein. The sample holds fewer than 350,000 distinct CDR3 sequences; 15% to 20% are singletons and the top ten take approximately 12%. What was sequenced was PBMCs. These receptors all come from a human donor in good health (CMV status not recorded). Some clones in this sample may be carry-over from other donors' samples. Both conserved end residues are part of each CDR3. D genes are given only for firm matches. The size entry is marked missing in some rows and otherwise reads once, few, many or a size class.

V,D,size,J,DNA,CDR3
TRBV20-1,NA,few,TRBJ2-7,TGCAGTGCTAGCGGGACAGTTGGAGGGGACGCCTACGAGCAGTACTTC,CSASGTVGGDAYEQYF
TRBV9,NA,NA,TRBJ1-6,TGTGCCAGCAGCGCTCAATCGGGACCTAGGAATTCACCCCTCCACTTT,CASSAQSGPRNSPLHF
TRBV3-1,TRBD1,many,TRBJ2-3,TGTGCCAGCAGCTTGGGACAGTTGACGCAGTATTTT,CASSLGQLTQYF
TRBV28,NA,NA,TRBJ1-3,TGTGGGACCGAATCCTCTGGAAACACCATATATTTT,CGTESSGNTIYF
TRBV5-4,TRBD2,many,TRBJ2-3,TGTGCCAGCAGCGGAAAACTAGCGGGGGCCGGAGATACGCAGTATTTT,CASSGKLAGAGDTQYF
TRBV7-9,NA,NA,TRBJ1-1,TGTGCCAGCAGCTTAACTGAATCAGGGCAAGCTTTCTTT,CASSLTESGQAFF
TRBV4-2,NA,many,TRBJ2-5,TGTGCCAGCAGCCAAGGCTCAGACGCCCAAGAGACCCAGTACTTC,CASSQGSDAQETQYF
TRBV5-4,NA,NA,TRBJ2-5,TGTGCCAGCACCCCGGGACTCAGGTACCAAGAGACCCAGTACTTC,CASTPGLRYQETQYF
TRBV6-8,NA,NA,TRBJ2-7,TGTGCCAGCAGCCACGGGCTGGGCCCCACCCTGTTGGAGCAGTACTTC,CASSHGLGPTLLEQYF
TRBV28,NA,NA,TRBJ2-6,TGTGCCAGCAGAGAAACAGGGACTGGGGCCAACGTCCTGACTTTC,CASRETGTGANVLTF
TRBV5-1,TRBD1,few,TRBJ1-6,TGCGCCAGCAGCGAGACAGGGATGAATTCACCCCTCCACTTT,CASSETGMNSPLHF
TRBV6-5,TRBD1,few,TRBJ2-5,TGTGCCAGCAGTGCCTTGACAGGGCGATTATTTGAGACCCAGTACTTC,CASSALTGRLFETQYF
TRBV20-1,TRBD2,NA,TRBJ2-3,TGCAGTGCTAGGGGGCTAGCGGGGGGGCCATTGGGTGCAGATACGCAGTATTTT,CSARGLAGGPLGADTQYF
TRBV6-1,TRBD1,NA,TRBJ1-1,TGTGCCAGCAGTTATGCGGACAGGGGTGGTGAAGCTTTCTTT,CASSYADRGGEAFF
TRBV20-1,TRBD2,few,TRBJ2-7,TGCAGTGCTACCAAAAGCGGGGGGGCCTCAGAGCAGTACTTC,CSATKSGGASEQYF
TRBV7-2,TRBD1,medium-sized,TRBJ1-4,TGTGCCAGCAGCTTATCATCGACAGGGGGACGGAAAAAACTGTTTTTT,CASSLSSTGGRKKLFF
TRBV5-1,TRBD2,many,TRBJ2-7,TGCGCCTGGTCCCGCCGGGCCGGGGAGGGCGAGCAGTACTTC,CAWSRRAGEGEQYF
TRBV19,NA,many,TRBJ2-3,TGTGCCAGTAGTTCCCCCGCAGATACGCAGTATTTT,CASSSPADTQYF
TRBV4-1,NA,few,TRBJ2-7,TGCGCCAGCAGCCAAGCCAGGAGCTCCTACGAGCAGTACTTC,CASSQARSSYEQYF
TRBV13,TRBD1,many,TRBJ1-1,TGTGCCAGCAGACGACAGGGCGTTCGAAACACTGAAGCTTTCTTT,CASRRQGVRNTEAFF
TRBV5-1,NA,NA,TRBJ2-1,TGCGCCAGCGACGAGGGTTTTGATTCTGATGAGCAGTTCTTC,CASDEGFDSDEQFF
TRBV7-2,TRBD2,many,TRBJ2-2,TGTGCCAGCAGCGAGGCGGGGGGCCACACCGGGGAGCTGTTTTTT,CASSEAGGHTGELFF
TRBV29-1,TRBD2,NA,TRBJ2-3,TGTGGGGGACTAGCGTTCGGAGATACGCAGTATTTT,CGGLAFGDTQYF
TRBV7-8,TRBD1,many,TRBJ1-2,TGTGCCAGCAGCTCCTCGAACAGGGGAAATGGCTACACCTTC,CASSSSNRGNGYTF
TRBV5-1,NA,NA,TRBJ2-1,TGCGCCAGCAGCATTGACAACTACAATGAGCAGTTCTTC,CASSIDNYNEQFF
TRBV28,NA,many,TRBJ1-5,TGTGCCAGCAGTTTCCCCGGACAGACACAGCATTTT,CASSFPGQTQHF
TRBV7-9,TRBD2,few,TRBJ2-1,TGTGCCAGCAGCCCCACCCGGGGCGGGGGGCCCAATGAGCAGTTCTTC,CASSPTRGGGPNEQFF
TRBV20-1,TRBD2,few,TRBJ2-3,TGCAGTGCTAAGACCGGGACTAGCGGCACAGATACGCAGTATTTT,CSAKTGTSGTDTQYF
TRBV5-3,TRBD1,NA,TRBJ2-7,TGTGCCAGCAGCTTAAACTTCCGGGACAGCGGCTACGAGCAGTACTTC,CASSLNFRDSGYEQYF
TRBV10-3,NA,NA,TRBJ2-7,TGTGCCACCGTGTCGGGCGGGAATTACGAGCAGTACTTC,CATVSGGNYEQYF
TRBV18,TRBD2,NA,TRBJ2-1,TGTGCCAGCTCACCACCGGCGGGAGGACGGCACAATGAGCAGTTCTTC,CASSPPAGGRHNEQFF
TRBV5-1,TRBD1,NA,TRBJ1-6,TGCGCCAGCAGCTTGGTACAGGGGCTTCTTTCACCCCTCCACTTT,CASSLVQGLLSPLHF
TRBV18,NA,few,TRBJ2-3,TGTGCCAGCTCACCGGGCAGGGGGAGGACAGATACGCAGTATTTT,CASSPGRGRTDTQYF
TRBV9,NA,few,TRBJ2-7,TGTGCCAGCAGCCCAACCGGACAGCTGAACTACGAGCAGTACTTC,CASSPTGQLNYEQYF
TRBV7-9,TRBD1,many,TRBJ1-4,TGTGCCAGCAGCGAAGACAGGGGGCGCAGAGAAAAACTGTTTTTT,CASSEDRGRREKLFF
TRBV27,NA,NA,TRBJ1-5,TGTGCCAGCAGTTTCGGGAGAAATAATCAGCCCCAGCATTTT,CASSFGRNNQPQHF
TRBV24-1,NA,many,TRBJ1-5,TGTGCCACCAGTGACCCCCCCGGGCGGGGAGAGAGCAATCAGCCCCAGCATTTT,CATSDPPGRGESNQPQHF
TRBV27,NA,few,TRBJ2-4,TGTGCCAGCAGTCCTCAGGCATGGGGTCTCGCCAAAAACATTCAGTACTTC,CASSPQAWGLAKNIQYF
TRBV7-3,NA,NA,TRBJ2-1,TGTGCCAGCAGCTTGTCGTCGTTGGATGAGCAGTTCTTC,CASSLSSLDEQFF
TRBV19,NA,few,TRBJ2-2,TGTGCCAGTAGTAGCCTTAGGGGGGCCGCCGGGGAGCTGTTTTTT,CASSSLRGAAGELFF
TRBV20-1,NA,few,TRBJ2-5,TGCAGTGCTAGCCCCGAGTCATCTGTAGGAGAGACCCAGTACTTC,CSASPESSVGETQYF
TRBV12-3/TRBV12-4,NA,many,TRBJ2-2,TGTGCCAGCAGTTTTGAGGTTCTTCGGGACACGGGGTTATCGAACACCGGGGAGCTGTTTTTT,CASSFEVLRDTGLSNTGELFF
TRBV7-2,NA,NA,TRBJ1-1,TGTGCCAGCAGCTCACTACGGGGAGTGGTGAACACTGAAGCTTTCTTT,CASSSLRGVVNTEAFF
TRBV5-4,NA,few,TRBJ2-1,TGTGCCAGCAGCTCTAACGTTCGATACCCGGGGAATGAGCAGTTCTTC,CASSSNVRYPGNEQFF
TRBV20-1,TRBD1,many,TRBJ1-6,TGCAGTGCCCCGACAGGGTTGGGGAATTCACCCCTCCACTTT,CSAPTGLGNSPLHF